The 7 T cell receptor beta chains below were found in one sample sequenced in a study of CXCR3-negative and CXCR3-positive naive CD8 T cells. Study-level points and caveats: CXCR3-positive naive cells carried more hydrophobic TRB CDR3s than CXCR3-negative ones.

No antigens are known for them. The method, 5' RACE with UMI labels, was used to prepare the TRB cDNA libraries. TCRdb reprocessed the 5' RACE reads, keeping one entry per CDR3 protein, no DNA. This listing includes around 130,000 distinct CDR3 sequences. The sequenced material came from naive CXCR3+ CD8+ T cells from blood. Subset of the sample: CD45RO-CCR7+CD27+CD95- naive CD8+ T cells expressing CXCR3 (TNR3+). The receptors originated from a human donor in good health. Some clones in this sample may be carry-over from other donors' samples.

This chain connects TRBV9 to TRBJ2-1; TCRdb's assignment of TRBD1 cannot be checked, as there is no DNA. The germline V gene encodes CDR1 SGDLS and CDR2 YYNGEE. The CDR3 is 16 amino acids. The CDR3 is CASSVVGQGSLDEQFF. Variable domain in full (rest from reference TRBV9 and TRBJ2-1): DSGVTQTPKHLITATGQRVTLRCSPRSGDLSVYWYQQSLDQGLQFLIQYYNGEERAKGNILERFSAQQFPDLHSELNLSSLELGDSALYFCASSVVGQGSLDEQFFGPGTRLTVL.

The CDR3: CSVEQGDGTEAFF. The rearrangement joins TRBV29-1 to TRBJ1-1; the TRBD1 assignment by TCRdb is unverifiable without DNA. The CDR3 has 13 amino acids. Germline V CDR1 and CDR2: SQVTM, ANQGSEA.

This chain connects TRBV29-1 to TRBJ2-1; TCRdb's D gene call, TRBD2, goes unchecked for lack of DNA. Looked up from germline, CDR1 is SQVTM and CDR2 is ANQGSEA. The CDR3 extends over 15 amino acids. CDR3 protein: CSVEGLAGIYNEQFF.

CDR3 sequence: CASSLQGGGETQYF. The chain has TRBV11-2 and TRBJ2-5; absent DNA, TCRdb's TRBD1 call cannot be checked. Germline lookup yields CDR1 SGHAT and CDR2 FQNNGV. The CDR3 has 14 residues.

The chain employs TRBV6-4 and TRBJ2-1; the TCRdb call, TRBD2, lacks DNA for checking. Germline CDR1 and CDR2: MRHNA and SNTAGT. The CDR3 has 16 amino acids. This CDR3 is CASSDSRLADYNEQFF.

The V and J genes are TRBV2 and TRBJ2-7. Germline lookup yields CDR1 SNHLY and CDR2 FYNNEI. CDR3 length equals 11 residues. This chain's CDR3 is CASSQDGEQYF.

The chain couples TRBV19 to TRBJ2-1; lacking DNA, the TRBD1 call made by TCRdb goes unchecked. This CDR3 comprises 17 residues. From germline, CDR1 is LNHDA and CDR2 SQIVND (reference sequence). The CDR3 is CASSIGGGGAPYNEQFF.